This T cell receptor beta chain appears in the sequencing data of a study of cytomegalovirus exposure and HLA in healthy donors. In the PCR, 60 Vbeta and 13 Jbeta primers were used. The protocol was immunoSEQ multiplex PCR, while the TCRdb copy is restricted to in-frame clones and leaves out a portion. The table for this sample gives under 200,000 clones. Sequenced: PBMCs. The clonotype comes from a young woman in good health and CMV-seropositive.

The CDR3 protein is CASSDEDNQPQHF. Written as DNA, the CDR3 is TGTGCCAGCAGTGACGAGGATAATCAGCCCCAGCATTTT. This rearrangement joins TRBV2 to TRBJ1-5; D is undetermined. CDR3 size: 13 residues. From germline, CDR1 is SNHLY and CDR2 FYNNEI. Trimming took 3 bases from V and 4 from J, leaving 7 bases between them.